These T cell receptor beta chains were read from a single sample in a study of cytomegalovirus exposure and HLA in healthy donors. This table comes from immunoSEQ multiplex PCR, and its TCRdb copy is limited to in-frame clones, with some not included. The sample includes around 210,000 clones, more than 70% seen only once; the top ten take around 0.45%. The specimen was PBMCs. The receptors shown here come from a boy younger than 18 in good health and CMV-seronegative. Each CDR3 is given with its conserved first and last residue. A D gene is named only where the DNA matches it firmly. The size field is filled for only some rows; it gives once, few, many or a size class.

cdr3_length: 15; j_call: TRBJ2-3; clone_size: -; v_call: TRBV7-2; d_call: -; cdr3_nt: TGTGCCAGCAGCTACTCGAGAATACCCACAGATACGCAGTATTTT; cdr3_aa: CASSYSRIPTDTQYF
cdr3_length: 16; j_call: TRBJ2-1; clone_size: -; v_call: TRBV19; d_call: TRBD2; cdr3_nt: TGTGCCAGTAGTACCACCGGGCGGGGGGGAGGAAATGAGCAGTTCTTC; cdr3_aa: CASSTTGRGGGNEQFF
cdr3_length: 13; j_call: TRBJ2-1; clone_size: once; v_call: TRBV5-8; d_call: -; cdr3_nt: TGTGCCAGCAGCCTAGGTTCCTACAATGAGCAGTTCTTC; cdr3_aa: CASSLGSYNEQFF
cdr3_length: 15; j_call: TRBJ1-6; clone_size: -; v_call: TRBV28; d_call: TRBD1; cdr3_nt: TGTGCCAGCAGTTTTTTAGGACAGGGAAACTCACCCCTCCACTTT; cdr3_aa: CASSFLGQGNSPLHF
cdr3_length: 18; j_call: TRBJ2-3; clone_size: -; v_call: TRBV19; d_call: TRBD2; cdr3_nt: TGTGCCAGTAGTTCCTATTTTACCCTAGCGGGGGGGCCAGATACGCAGTATTTT; cdr3_aa: CASSSYFTLAGGPDTQYF
cdr3_length: 13; j_call: TRBJ1-1; clone_size: -; v_call: TRBV6-1; d_call: TRBD1; cdr3_nt: TGTGCCAGCAGTAACCGGGACAGGGGTGAAGCTTTCTTT; cdr3_aa: CASSNRDRGEAFF
cdr3_length: 15; j_call: TRBJ2-6; clone_size: -; v_call: TRBV29-1; d_call: TRBD1; cdr3_nt: TGCAGCGCTAGGACAGGGGGCTCTGGGGCCAACGTCCTGACTTTC; cdr3_aa: CSARTGGSGANVLTF
cdr3_length: 14; j_call: TRBJ1-3; clone_size: once; v_call: TRBV30; d_call: -; cdr3_nt: TGTGCCTGCCGGGACACTCACTCTGGAAACACCATATATTTT; cdr3_aa: CACRDTHSGNTIYF
cdr3_length: 12; j_call: TRBJ1-2; clone_size: once; v_call: TRBV19; d_call: -; cdr3_nt: TGTGCCAGTAGTCCCCCAGGGCCCACTCACACCTTC; cdr3_aa: CASSPPGPTHTF
cdr3_length: 16; j_call: TRBJ1-5; clone_size: -; v_call: TRBV27; d_call: TRBD1; cdr3_nt: TGTGCCAGCAGTCCGCAGGGGGCGATGAGCAATCAGCCCCAGCATTTT; cdr3_aa: CASSPQGAMSNQPQHF
cdr3_length: 13; j_call: TRBJ2-3; clone_size: once; v_call: TRBV25-1; d_call: -; cdr3_nt: TGTGCCAGCACCCCACAGGACACAGATACGCAGTATTTT; cdr3_aa: CASTPQDTDTQYF
cdr3_length: 16; j_call: TRBJ2-5; clone_size: -; v_call: TRBV5-1; d_call: TRBD1; cdr3_nt: TGCGCCAGCAGCTTGGCCCTAGGACAGGGTAGTGAGACCCAGTACTTC; cdr3_aa: CASSLALGQGSETQYF
cdr3_length: 14; j_call: TRBJ1-3; clone_size: few; v_call: TRBV29-1; d_call: -; cdr3_nt: TGCAGCGTTGTCTTGGGGACTGGTGGAAACACCATATATTTT; cdr3_aa: CSVVLGTGGNTIYF
cdr3_length: 15; j_call: TRBJ1-6; clone_size: -; v_call: TRBV6-5; d_call: -; cdr3_nt: TGTGCCAGCAGTTACGCGCCGGGAGAATATTCACCCCTCCACTTT; cdr3_aa: CASSYAPGEYSPLHF
cdr3_length: 15; j_call: TRBJ2-7; clone_size: -; v_call: TRBV19; d_call: -; cdr3_nt: TGTGCCAGTAGTATCTCGGGAGAGGGGTCCTACGAGCAGTACTTC; cdr3_aa: CASSISGEGSYEQYF
cdr3_length: 15; j_call: TRBJ2-1; clone_size: -; v_call: TRBV11-2; d_call: TRBD2; cdr3_nt: TGTGCCAGCGTAATTAGGGCGGGGGGGCTACATGAGCAGTTCTTC; cdr3_aa: CASVIRAGGLHEQFF
cdr3_length: 14; j_call: TRBJ1-1; clone_size: -; v_call: TRBV5-5; d_call: -; cdr3_nt: TGTGCCAGCAAGCCCAATTTTGTGAACACTGAAGCTTTCTTT; cdr3_aa: CASKPNFVNTEAFF
cdr3_length: 14; j_call: TRBJ2-7; clone_size: few; v_call: TRBV19; d_call: -; cdr3_nt: TGTGCCAGTAGTGTCAGGGGAATCCCCTACGAGCAGTACTTC; cdr3_aa: CASSVRGIPYEQYF
cdr3_length: 16; j_call: TRBJ1-1; clone_size: -; v_call: TRBV14; d_call: -; cdr3_nt: TGTGCCAGCAGCCCAGCCGACAACTTTGCGGGGACTGAAGCTTTCTTT; cdr3_aa: CASSPADNFAGTEAFF
cdr3_length: 15; j_call: TRBJ2-5; clone_size: -; v_call: TRBV5-4; d_call: -; cdr3_nt: TGTGCCAGCAGCCTAAACCAGGGTGGCGTGGAGACCCAGTACTTC; cdr3_aa: CASSLNQGGVETQYF
cdr3_length: 16; j_call: TRBJ2-7; clone_size: -; v_call: TRBV19; d_call: -; cdr3_nt: TGTGCCAGTAGTATATCCGGGGGAAGTAGCTCCTACGAGCAGTACTTC; cdr3_aa: CASSISGGSSSYEQYF
cdr3_length: 13; j_call: TRBJ2-3; clone_size: -; v_call: TRBV6-1; d_call: -; cdr3_nt: TGTGCCAGCATCAGGGATTGGACAGATACGCAGTATTTT; cdr3_aa: CASIRDWTDTQYF
cdr3_length: 16; j_call: TRBJ2-1; clone_size: -; v_call: TRBV5-1; d_call: -; cdr3_nt: TGCGCCAGCAGCTTGGTGACACCCGGACTCTACAATGAGCAGTTCTTC; cdr3_aa: CASSLVTPGLYNEQFF
cdr3_length: 15; j_call: TRBJ2-5; clone_size: -; v_call: TRBV5-4; d_call: -; cdr3_nt: TGTGCCAGCAGCTTGGGGGGGGGCGGCCAAGAGACCCAGTACTTC; cdr3_aa: CASSLGGGGQETQYF
cdr3_length: 14; j_call: TRBJ1-5; clone_size: -; v_call: TRBV27; d_call: TRBD1; cdr3_nt: TGTGCCAGTCAACCCACAGGGGGAAATCAGCCCCAGCATTTT; cdr3_aa: CASQPTGGNQPQHF
cdr3_length: 15; j_call: TRBJ2-7; clone_size: -; v_call: TRBV5-5; d_call: TRBD2; cdr3_nt: TGTGCCAGCACCCTTTCTAGCGGGAGAACCTACGAGCAGTACTTC; cdr3_aa: CASTLSSGRTYEQYF
cdr3_length: 13; j_call: TRBJ2-2; clone_size: -; v_call: TRBV29-1; d_call: -; cdr3_nt: TGCAGCGCTTACGGGAGCAACACCGGGGAGCTGTTTTTT; cdr3_aa: CSAYGSNTGELFF
cdr3_length: 15; j_call: TRBJ1-1; clone_size: few; v_call: TRBV7-9; d_call: -; cdr3_nt: TGTGCCAGCAGCCTCGCGGGGAGGGTGAACACTGAAGCTTTCTTT; cdr3_aa: CASSLAGRVNTEAFF
cdr3_length: 14; j_call: TRBJ2-7; clone_size: -; v_call: TRBV10-1; d_call: -; cdr3_nt: TGCGCCAGCAGTGATTGGCAGGCAGGGGTCGAGCAGTACTTC; cdr3_aa: CASSDWQAGVEQYF
cdr3_length: 13; j_call: TRBJ2-3; clone_size: -; v_call: TRBV10-1; d_call: -; cdr3_nt: TGCGCCAGCAGTGTCCGGGACACAGATACGCAGTATTTT; cdr3_aa: CASSVRDTDTQYF
cdr3_length: 16; j_call: TRBJ1-1; clone_size: -; v_call: TRBV4-1; d_call: -; cdr3_nt: TGCGCCAGCAGCCAAAGGACGGCGGGGCACCTCACTGAAGCTTTCTTT; cdr3_aa: CASSQRTAGHLTEAFF
cdr3_length: 14; j_call: TRBJ1-2; clone_size: -; v_call: TRBV27; d_call: TRBD1; cdr3_nt: TGTGCCAGCAGTTTACGGACAGGGAATTATGGCTACACCTTC; cdr3_aa: CASSLRTGNYGYTF
cdr3_length: 12; j_call: TRBJ2-1; clone_size: -; v_call: TRBV19; d_call: -; cdr3_nt: TGTGCCAGTAGTATAAGGGACGGTCCGGGGGTCTTC; cdr3_aa: CASSIRDGPGVF
cdr3_length: 17; j_call: TRBJ2-1; clone_size: -; v_call: TRBV5-1; d_call: TRBD2; cdr3_nt: TGCGCCAGCAGCTTCGGGACTAGCGGGATTATGTACAATGAGCAGTTCTTC; cdr3_aa: CASSFGTSGIMYNEQFF
cdr3_length: 13; j_call: TRBJ1-2; clone_size: -; v_call: TRBV7-9; d_call: TRBD1; cdr3_nt: TGTGCCAGCAGCTTGACAGGGACCTATGGCTACACCTTC; cdr3_aa: CASSLTGTYGYTF
cdr3_length: 16; j_call: TRBJ1-3; clone_size: -; v_call: TRBV13; d_call: TRBD1; cdr3_nt: TGTGCCAGCACCAGGGGGCGCATACTCTCTGGAAACACCATATATTTT; cdr3_aa: CASTRGRILSGNTIYF
cdr3_length: 13; j_call: TRBJ2-7; clone_size: few; v_call: TRBV5-5; d_call: -; cdr3_nt: TGTGCCAGCAGCTTGTTTCTCTCTAGGGAGCAGTACTTC; cdr3_aa: CASSLFLSREQYF
cdr3_length: 14; j_call: TRBJ2-3; clone_size: -; v_call: TRBV19; d_call: TRBD1; cdr3_nt: TGTGCCAGTAAACAGGACAGGGGGCCAGATACGCAGTATTTT; cdr3_aa: CASKQDRGPDTQYF
cdr3_length: 15; j_call: TRBJ1-4; clone_size: once; v_call: TRBV19; d_call: -; cdr3_nt: TGTGCCAGTAGTCGTCGACAGGCAACTAATGAAAAACTGTTTTTT; cdr3_aa: CASSRRQATNEKLFF
cdr3_length: 15; j_call: TRBJ1-5; clone_size: few; v_call: TRBV10-2; d_call: TRBD1; cdr3_nt: TGCGCCAGCAGAAAAGGACAGGGTAGCAATCAGCCCCAGCATTTT; cdr3_aa: CASRKGQGSNQPQHF
cdr3_length: 14; j_call: TRBJ1-5; clone_size: -; v_call: TRBV10-3; d_call: -; cdr3_nt: TGTGCCACCGCAGGGGTGGGAGGGCACCAGCCCCAGCATTTT; cdr3_aa: CATAGVGGHQPQHF
cdr3_length: 16; j_call: TRBJ2-7; clone_size: -; v_call: TRBV9; d_call: TRBD1; cdr3_nt: TGTGCCAGCAGCGTCGGGACAGGACCCCTCTCCTACGAGCAGTACTTC; cdr3_aa: CASSVGTGPLSYEQYF
cdr3_length: 15; j_call: TRBJ1-5; clone_size: -; v_call: TRBV5-5; d_call: -; cdr3_nt: TGTGCCAGCAGCCTCCGGCCAGGTGTTAATCAGCCCCAGCATTTT; cdr3_aa: CASSLRPGVNQPQHF
cdr3_length: 15; j_call: TRBJ1-2; clone_size: -; v_call: TRBV6-1; d_call: -; cdr3_nt: TGTGCCAGCAGTGAAGAACCTGGGCTCAACTATGGCTACACCTTC; cdr3_aa: CASSEEPGLNYGYTF
cdr3_length: 15; j_call: TRBJ1-2; clone_size: -; v_call: TRBV5-8; d_call: -; cdr3_nt: TGTGCCAGCAGCCGATCGGACCCGGGATGGTATGGCTACACCTTC; cdr3_aa: CASSRSDPGWYGYTF
cdr3_length: 11; j_call: TRBJ2-4; clone_size: -; v_call: TRBV2; d_call: -; cdr3_nt: TGTGCCAGCAGTGGAACAGTCATTCAGTACTTC; cdr3_aa: CASSGTVIQYF
cdr3_length: 17; j_call: TRBJ2-1; clone_size: -; v_call: TRBV11-2; d_call: TRBD1; cdr3_nt: TGTGCCAGCAGCTTGTATCTCGGGACAGGGGTTGCTAATGAGCAGTTCTTC; cdr3_aa: CASSLYLGTGVANEQFF
cdr3_length: 14; j_call: TRBJ2-7; clone_size: few; v_call: TRBV5-1; d_call: -; cdr3_nt: TGCGCCAGCAGCTTGGCACAGCGGGCCTACGAGCAGTACTTC; cdr3_aa: CASSLAQRAYEQYF
cdr3_length: 13; j_call: TRBJ2-7; clone_size: -; v_call: TRBV7-8; d_call: -; cdr3_nt: TGTGCCAGCACGTCGTCAGAGAAGACTGAGCAGTACTTC; cdr3_aa: CASTSSEKTEQYF
cdr3_length: 14; j_call: TRBJ1-1; clone_size: few; v_call: TRBV10-3; d_call: TRBD1; cdr3_nt: TGTGCCATCAGTGACAGGGGGCCGGACACTGAAGCTTTCTTT; cdr3_aa: CAISDRGPDTEAFF
cdr3_length: 14; j_call: TRBJ1-1; clone_size: few; v_call: TRBV6-6; d_call: -; cdr3_nt: TGTGCCAGCAGTTACGGGGGAGGTGGCACTGAAGCTTTCTTT; cdr3_aa: CASSYGGGGTEAFF
cdr3_length: 18; j_call: TRBJ2-1; clone_size: -; v_call: TRBV23-1; d_call: TRBD2; cdr3_nt: TGCGCCAGCAGTCAATCGTCCGCTAGCGGGAGGGCCTACAATGAGCAGTTCTTC; cdr3_aa: CASSQSSASGRAYNEQFF
cdr3_length: 14; j_call: TRBJ2-7; clone_size: -; v_call: TRBV30; d_call: TRBD1; cdr3_nt: TGTGCCTGGAGTGTCAGGGGGCCAGGGGGCGAGCAGTACTTC; cdr3_aa: CAWSVRGPGGEQYF